The clone carrying this T cell receptor beta chain was observed a handful of times. Its antigen is undetermined. Sequenced material consisted of expressed TCRB transcripts (all of the isolated RNA was reverse transcribed). Roughly 3.6 million reads were obtained on average from naive, central memory and regulatory T cell samples. Clones were read by immunoSEQ multiplex PCR, and TCRdb kept only the in-frame ones, dropping some. The sample carries around 100,000 clones, under 30% recorded once. These data come from a study of beta chain features in type 1 diabetes. Whole-study findings and limits: With patients and controls alike, PCR might favor shorter templates to an equal degree. Type 1 diabetes patients had TCRB CDR3s that were shorter (moderately but significantly so) in all four CD4+ subsets.

Germline V CDR1 and CDR2: MDHEN, SYDVKM. This CDR3 spans 15 amino acids. V and J are TRBV28 and TRBJ2-5; 9 bases map to TRBD1. The closer fit of TRBJ2-7 to the DNA end suggests the J call may be wrong. Sample: central memory CD4+ T cells from blood. The receptor comes from a woman in her late teens or twenties with type 1 diabetes. The CDR3 loop is CASRTGGSYLHEQYF. The CDR3 DNA is TGTGCCAGCCGTACAGGGGGCTCCTATCTCCACGAGCAGTACTTC.